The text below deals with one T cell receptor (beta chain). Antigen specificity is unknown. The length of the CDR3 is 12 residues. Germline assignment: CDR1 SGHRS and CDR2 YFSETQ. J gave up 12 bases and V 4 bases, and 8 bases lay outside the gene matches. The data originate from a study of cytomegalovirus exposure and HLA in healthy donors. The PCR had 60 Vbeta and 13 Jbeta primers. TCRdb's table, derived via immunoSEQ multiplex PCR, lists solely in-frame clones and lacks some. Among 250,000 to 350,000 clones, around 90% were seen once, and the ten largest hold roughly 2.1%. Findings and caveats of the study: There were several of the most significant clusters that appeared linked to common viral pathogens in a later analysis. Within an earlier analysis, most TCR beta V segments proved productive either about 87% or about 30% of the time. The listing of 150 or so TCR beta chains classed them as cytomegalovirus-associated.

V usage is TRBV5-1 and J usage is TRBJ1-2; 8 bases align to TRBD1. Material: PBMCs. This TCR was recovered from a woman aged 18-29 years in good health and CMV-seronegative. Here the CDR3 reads CASSIQGVGHTF. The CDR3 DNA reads TGCGCCAGCAGCATACAGGGGGTGGGCCACACCTTC.